The next 4 T cell receptor beta chains were all read from a single sample in a study of T-cell memory formation after mild COVID-19. One entry per CDR3 protein results from TCRdb running MiXCR on the 5' RACE reads. The profile shows 68,000 or so distinct CDR3 sequences, approximately 15% of them singletons. Specimen: PBMCs or a T cell subset sorted from them (not recorded which). These receptors came from an adult woman who had mild COVID-19 (a few samples of this study predate the infection). Cell type and time point are not known.

V gene TRBV9 combines with J gene TRBJ2-2; a possible D gene is TRBD2 (5 bases). The V end lost 0 bases, the J end lost 5 bases, and 17 bases lay between the germline ends. The CDR3 length is 17 residues. Germline-derived CDR1 and CDR2 are SGDLS and YYNGEE. The CDR3 DNA follows: TGTGCCAGCAGCGTAGAGGATTCTAGCTGGCGGACCGGGGAGCTGTTTTTT. Protein: CASSVEDSSWRTGELFF. The variable domain in full, completed from reference TRBV9 and TRBJ2-2, reads DSGVTQTPKHLITATGQRVTLRCSPRSGDLSVYWYQQSLDQGLQFLIQYYNGEERAKGNILERFSAQQFPDLHSELNLSSLELGDSALYFCASSVEDSSWRTGELFFGEGSRLTVL.

The genes are TRBV5-1 and TRBJ2-1; 8 bases are a match to TRBD2. The trim removed 4 bases at V and 8 bases at J, leaving 14 bases unmatched. This CDR3 is 16 amino acids long. Germline CDR1 and CDR2: SGHRS and YFSETQ. The CDR3 region has the DNA TGCGCCAGCAGCCGCGGATACAAGCGGGAGCATGATGAGCAGTTCTTC. This gives the protein CASSRGYKREHDEQFF.

J is TRBJ2-3 and V is TRBV12-3 or TRBV12-4; the match to TRBD2 covers 15 bases. The CDR3 extends over 19 amino acids. With 5 bases clipped from V and 0 bases from J, the junction kept 9 bases outside the gene matches. CDR3 region: CASSTGTSGGTYSTDTQYF. In DNA form, the CDR3 reads TGTGCCAGCAGTACGGGGACTAGCGGGGGGACTTATAGCACAGATACGCAGTATTTT.

This clonotype showed up many times. V and J are TRBV5-6 and TRBJ2-1; D assignment may be TRBD1 or TRBD2 (5 bases each). The CDR3 runs to 14 residues. The V end lost 4 bases, the J end lost 5 bases, and 13 bases lay between the germline ends. Germline CDR1 is SGHDT and CDR2 is YYEEEE. The CDR3 spells CASSPEGRHNEQFF. As DNA, the CDR3 is TGTGCCAGCAGCCCCGAGGGACGGCACAATGAGCAGTTCTTC. The complete variable domain, with remaining parts taken from reference TRBV5-6 and TRBJ2-1, reads DAGVTQSPTHLIKTRGQQVTLRCSPKSGHDTVSWYQQALGQGPQFIFQYYEEEERQRGNFPDRFSGHQFPNYSSELNVNALLLGDSALYLCASSPEGRHNEQFFGPGTRLTVL.